The present T cell receptor (beta chain) was sequenced within a study of shared clonotypes between healthy human individuals. Findings and caveats of the study: Shared clonotypes across all four donors exceeded non-shared ones in generation probability.

The table came from immunoSEQ multiplex PCR; TCRdb's copy has only in-frame clones and leaves some out. The table includes 1 million to 1.2 million clones, around three quarters detected once. For this clone: Its antigen is unidentified.

Losses at the gene ends were 0 bases for V and 4 bases for J; bases not matched to a gene: 10. The germline CDR1 and CDR2 sequences are SGHRS and YFSETQ. This CDR3 is 16 amino acids long. The rearrangement uses TRBV5-1 and TRBJ2-7, with 7 nucleotides matching TRBD1. The sample was memory CD4+ T cells from PBMCs. Specified subset: CD45RA-negative fraction. The TCR sequence derives from a young man in good health. Some clones in this sample may be carry-over from other donors' samples. The DNA of the CDR3 is TGCGCCAGCAGCTTGGGGACCACAGGGGTGGGTTACGAGCAGTACTTC. This encodes CASSLGTTGVGYEQYF.